The text below deals with one TCR beta chain. V lost 4 bases, J lost 4 bases, and 8 bases stayed unmatched. Germline V lookup: CDR1 SGHTA, CDR2 FQGNSA. CDR3 length: 16 amino acids. This sample was taken from a study of blood T cell repertoires in COVID-19. Study at large: The United States, Italy and Spain were the sources of the acute and convalescent COVID-19 samples. Sample material is recorded as cDNA or gDNA derived from T cells, B-cell-depleted T cells, or PBMCs.

The assay was immunoSEQ multiplex PCR, and TCRdb's table has in-frame clones only and misses some. The sample consists of roughly 350,000 clones, about nine tenths of them appearing once. Material for sequencing was peripheral blood. The TCR sequence derives from a woman aged 70-85 years with COVID-19, enrolled during active disease. The chain joins TRBV7-2 to TRBJ2-1; 9 bases align to TRBD1. This chain's CDR3 is CASSSFTGTGYNEQFF. CDR3 coding DNA: TGTGCCAGCAGCTCCTTTACCGGGACAGGGTACAATGAGCAGTTCTTC. The variable domain in full, with the rest retrieved from reference TRBV7-2 and TRBJ2-1, is GAGVSQSPSNKVTEKGKDVELRCDPISGHTALYWYRQSLGQGLEFLIYFQGNSAPDKSGLPSDRFSAERTGGSVSTLTIQRTQQEDSAVYLCASSSFTGTGYNEQFFGPGTRLTVL.